This T cell receptor beta chain originates from a study of human T cells and chemical hapten exposure. Study-level background: There were weekly diphenylcyclopropenone doses to the scalp for patients throughout the approximately 25-week study.

This clonotype was seen only a few times. Germline CDR1 is SGHNT and CDR2 is YENEEA. CDR3 length: 15 amino acids. With V trimmed by 3 bases and J by 3 bases, 7 bases remained unmatched. This sample's time point: patch test 1, 2 weeks after DPC sensitization. The treatment: therapeutic diphenylcyclopropenone sensitization with weekly scalp DPC. The study used a library that attached unique molecular identifiers to individual cDNA molecules. Per the original methods: The number of TCRs in each sample had a median of approximately 95,000 and spanned about 20,000 to 690,600. One entry per CDR3 protein, called by TCRdb with MiXCR from the RACE reads. These V and J calls are TCRdb output, not the study's own analysis. Among about 120,000 distinct CDR3 sequences, roughly 15% were seen once, and the ten largest hold approximately 0.92%.

The sequence was obtained from a man in his late teens or twenties with alopecia areata. Some clones in this sample may be carry-over from other donors' samples. The material sequenced was whole blood, taken in connection with sensitization to the hapten diphenylcyclopropenone (DPC). The chain joins TRBV11-3 to TRBJ1-1; 7 nucleotides line up with TRBD1. The CDR3 loop is CASSLTGSGYTEAFF. CDR3 bases: TGTGCCAGCAGCTTGACAGGGAGTGGATACACTGAAGCTTTCTTT.